What follows are 6 T cell receptor beta chains derived from one specimen sequenced in a study of cytomegalovirus exposure and HLA in healthy donors. Both 60 Vbeta primers and 13 Jbeta primers went into the PCR. Using immunoSEQ multiplex PCR, the repertoire was profiled, and TCRdb retains in-frame clones only, with some absent. Among about 200,000 clones listed, about four fifths were seen once. Sequencing was carried out using PBMCs. All receptors derive from a male donor in good health and CMV-seropositive.

J is TRBJ2-7 and V is TRBV5-1; TRBD1 might be the D (6 bases). The CDR3 spans 14 residues. Trimming removed 4 bases at V and 2 bases at J, with 13 bases between. Germline V gene sequence: CDR1 SGHRS, CDR2 YFSETQ. The chain's CDR3 is CASSRRTEPYEQYF. DNA of the CDR3: TGCGCCAGCAGCCGACGGACAGAGCCCTACGAGCAGTACTTC.

The chain is built from TRBV19 and TRBJ1-5; D remains ambiguous. Germline values: CDR1 LNHDA, CDR2 SQIVND (reference sequence). The V end lost 1 base, the J end lost 6 bases, and 13 bases lay between the germline ends. This CDR3 contains 15 residues. This chain's CDR3 is CASSIGTREAQPQHF. In DNA, the CDR3 is TGTGCCAGTAGTATAGGGACCCGGGAGGCTCAGCCCCAGCATTTT.

The J gene is TRBJ2-3, the V gene TRBV11-1, with 8 bases matching TRBD1. CDR1 SGHAT and CDR2 FQDESV come from the germline V gene (reference sequence). With V trimmed by 3 bases and J by 0 bases, 2 bases remained unmatched. The CDR3 sequence is 15 residues long. The CDR3 coding sequence is TGTGCCAGCAGCTTCGGGGACAGGAGCACAGATACGCAGTATTTT. It codes for CASSFGDRSTDTQYF.

The chain joins TRBV10-3 to TRBJ2-5, with D perhaps TRBD2 (5 bases). Trimming removed 0 bases at V and 6 bases at J, with 11 bases between. This CDR3 region has 14 residues. Germline CDR1 reads ENHRY; CDR2 reads SYGVKD. Here the CDR3 reads CAISESDYKKTQYF. The CDR3 nucleotides read TGTGCCATCAGTGAGTCAGACTATAAGAAGACCCAGTACTTC.

The rearrangement uses TRBV5-1 and TRBJ2-5; a weak D match, TRBD1 (5 bases). Looked up from germline, CDR1 is SGHRS and CDR2 is YFSETQ. CDR3 size: 14 residues. Deletions cut 4 bases from V and 6 bases from J, with 16 bases between. The CDR3 spells CASSPTDSVKTQYF. In nucleotides, the CDR3 is TGCGCCAGCAGCCCGACAGACTCAGTAAAGACCCAGTACTTC.

The V call is TRBV19, the J call TRBJ2-7; 7 nucleotides align to TRBD1. Germline V gene data show CDR1 as LNHDA and CDR2 as SQIVND (reference sequence). The CDR3 length is 14 residues. The junction had 5 bases not matched to a gene; V was cut back by 3 bases and J by 3 bases. CDR3 sequence reads: CASSMETGNYEQYF. CDR3 DNA: TGTGCCAGTAGTATGGAGACAGGGAACTACGAGCAGTACTTC.